This T cell receptor beta chain was identified in a study of T-cell reconstitution after alpha-beta-depleted transplantation in children. As concerns this clonotype: Its antigen is unidentified.

Preparation of the TCRbeta library was carried out with unique molecular identifiers. TCRdb re-derived calls from the PCR reads in MiXCR, one entry per CDR3 protein. Of about 400,000 distinct CDR3 sequences in the sample, 15% to 20% were seen once. Broader study findings: Counts and diversity of T cells one year after transplant came mostly from newly produced T cells. Diversity of TCRbeta at day 60 was high in some patients, arising from surviving recipient T cells and thymic progenitors. Several hundred rapidly expanded clones from non-depleted graft cells reportedly supplied alpha-beta T cells about two months post-transplant.

From germline, CDR1 is DFQATT and CDR2 SNEGSKA (reference sequence). V trimming: 5 bases; J trimming: 0 bases; junction bases outside the gene matches: 3. CDR3 length: 14 amino acids. The sample consisted of PBMCs, mostly from graft donor cells, taken 360 days after TCRalphabeta/CD19-depleted stem cell transplant. This sequence was found in a boy in the first two years of life who had a stem cell transplant for Wiskott-Aldrich syndrome, so the T cells may come from the graft donor. J is TRBJ2-2 and V is TRBV20-1; the match to TRBD1 covers 7 bases. In nucleotides, the CDR3 is TGCAGTGCTCTGACAGGGCCGAACACCGGGGAGCTGTTTTTT. Protein product: CSALTGPNTGELFF.